Listed below are T cell receptor beta chains from one sample, sequenced in a study of HIV-infected patients and healthy controls. Via MiXCR, TCRdb re-called the 5' RACE reads, giving one row per CDR3 protein. The table lists thousands of distinct CDR3 sequences, about 9.3% of them singletons. Sequencing used blood, obtained during antiretroviral therapy. All receptors come from an adult with HIV infection. Both conserved end residues are part of each CDR3. D genes are given only for firm matches. Expanded clones are given a class, and other clones once, few, many or no size at all.

V	D	size	J	CDR3	DNA
TRBV2	NA	medium-sized	TRBJ1-1	CASSGQTTSTEAFF	TGTGCCAGCAGTGGACAGACAACGAGCACTGAAGCTTTCTTT
TRBV13	NA	medium-sized	TRBJ2-3	CASSLGRLGTDTQYF	TGTGCCAGCAGCTTAGGTAGACTAGGTACAGATACGCAGTATTTT
TRBV6-2/TRBV6-3	NA	many	TRBJ2-2	CASSYALVNTGELFF	TGTGCCAGCAGTTACGCACTAGTGAACACCGGGGAGCTGTTTTTT
TRBV5-4	NA	many	TRBJ1-1	CASSLEGPAFF	TGTGCCAGCAGCTTGGAGGGGCCTGCTTTCTTT
TRBV3-1	NA	medium-sized	TRBJ2-3	CASSQDIITQYF	TGTGCCAGCAGCCAGGACATTATCACGCAGTATTTT
TRBV10-3	TRBD1	many	TRBJ1-2	CAISSRTGDYGYTF	TGTGCCATCAGTTCGAGGACAGGAGACTATGGCTACACCTTC
TRBV7-2	NA	many	TRBJ1-1	CASSLSLWTEAFF	TGTGCCAGCAGCTTGAGTTTATGGACTGAAGCTTTCTTT
TRBV27	NA	medium-sized	TRBJ2-7	CASSLWGGDYEQYF	TGTGCCAGCAGTTTATGGGGTGGTGACTACGAGCAGTACTTC
TRBV12-3/TRBV12-4	NA	many	TRBJ1-6	CASSPLFGNSPLHF	TGTGCCAGCAGCCCCCTATTTGGTAATTCACCCCTCCACTTT
TRBV10-3	TRBD2	medium-sized	TRBJ2-3	CAISDPSGSSDTQYF	TGTGCCATCAGTGACCCCAGCGGGAGTTCAGATACGCAGTATTTT
TRBV19	NA	many	TRBJ2-7	CASSPTSYYEQYF	TGTGCCAGTAGCCCCACTAGCTACTACGAGCAGTACTTC
TRBV12-3/TRBV12-4	NA	medium-sized	TRBJ2-1	CASTLLTDLSILEFF	TGTGCCAGCACCCTATTGACGGACCTCTCAATTTTGGAGTTCTTC
TRBV27	NA	NA	TRBJ2-7	CASSSGPLAFLYEQYF	TGTGCCAGCAGTTCGGGACCGCTGGCATTCCTCTACGAGCAGTACTTC
TRBV5-6	NA	many	TRBJ1-4	CASRPAGGGEKLFF	TGTGCCAGCAGACCGGCCGGGGGAGGTGAAAAACTGTTTTTT
TRBV6-5	NA	few	TRBJ1-6	CASSPWSSYNSPLHF	TGTGCCAGCAGTCCGTGGAGCTCCTATAATTCACCCCTCCACTTT
TRBV10-3	TRBD2	many	TRBJ2-1	CAISGGVDEQFF	TGTGCCATAAGCGGGGGGGTCGATGAGCAGTTCTTC
TRBV7-6	TRBD1	many	TRBJ1-1	CASRPKQGAGTEAFF	TGTGCCAGCAGACCAAAACAGGGGGCCGGCACTGAAGCTTTCTTT
TRBV24-1	NA	medium-sized	TRBJ2-1	CATSIGPYGANNKQFF	TGTGCCACCAGTATTGGGCCCTATGGGGCAAACAATAAGCAGTTCTTC
TRBV11-2	NA	many	TRBJ1-3	CASSLPSYRANSGNTIYF	TGTGCCAGCAGCTTACCCTCCTACAGGGCCAACTCTGGAAACACCATATATTTT
TRBV5-4	NA	few	TRBJ2-5	CASSLMETQYF	TGTGCCAGCAGCTTGATGGAGACCCAGTACTTC
TRBV18	NA	many	TRBJ1-2	CASSPYTFQEVTDGYTF	TGTGCCAGCTCACCCTACACCTTTCAGGAGGTAACTGATGGCTACACCTTC
TRBV7-3	NA	many	TRBJ2-3	CASSLMDGTSTDTQYF	TGTGCCAGCAGCTTAATGGACGGGACTAGCACAGATACGCAGTATTTT
TRBV5-5	TRBD1	many	TRBJ1-3	CASSTGTVDTIYF	TGTGCCAGCAGCACCGGGACAGTAGACACCATATATTTT
TRBV10-3	NA	many	TRBJ2-5	CAIRLDSQETQYF	TGTGCCATCAGACTAGACTCCCAAGAGACCCAGTACTTC
TRBV7-8	TRBD2	many	TRBJ2-3	CASGGARGSTDTQYF	TGTGCCTCGGGAGGGGCCCGGGGCAGCACAGATACGCAGTATTTT
TRBV30	NA	many	TRBJ1-4	CAWTSAGREKLFF	TGTGCCTGGACCTCCGCGGGGAGGGAAAAACTGTTTTTT
TRBV30	TRBD2	NA	TRBJ2-4	CAWSVFARTSGGAGAKNIQYF	TGTGCCTGGAGTGTGTTTGCAAGGACTAGCGGGGGGGCCGGGGCCAAAAACATTCAGTACTTC
TRBV5-1	NA	medium-sized	TRBJ1-5	CASSLLLPFDQPQHF	TGCGCCAGCAGCTTGCTCCTACCTTTTGATCAGCCCCAGCATTTT
TRBV29-1	TRBD1	NA	TRBJ1-2	CSVKTGVEYGYTF	TGCAGCGTCAAAACAGGGGTAGAGTATGGCTACACCTTC
TRBV6-2/TRBV6-3	NA	medium-sized	TRBJ2-3	CASSYPDTQYF	TGTGCCAGCAGTTACCCCGATACGCAGTATTTT
TRBV27	NA	many	TRBJ1-5	CASSLGDRGNQPQHF	TGTGCCAGCAGTTTGGGGGACCGGGGCAATCAGCCCCAGCATTTT
TRBV5-1	TRBD1	many	TRBJ1-4	CASSQTGIFEKLFF	TGCGCCAGCAGCCAGACAGGGATTTTTGAAAAACTGTTTTTT
TRBV5-6	TRBD1	few	TRBJ2-2	CASSFYRGLNTGELFF	TGTGCCAGCAGCTTCTACAGGGGGCTTAACACCGGGGAGCTGTTTTTT
TRBV3-1	NA	few	TRBJ1-1	CATLSTGGEAFF	TGTGCCACGCTCTCTACCGGGGGAGAAGCTTTCTTT
TRBV30	NA	many	TRBJ1-6	CAWGPQEPLHF	TGTGCCTGGGGACCTCAGGAGCCCCTCCACTTT
TRBV19	NA	medium-sized	TRBJ2-6	CASSGDLDGANVLTF	TGTGCCAGTAGCGGGGATTTAGATGGGGCCAACGTCCTGACTTTC